The 30 T cell receptor beta chains below were found in one sample sequenced in a study of control samples from healthy donors and cancer patients. Sequencing was performed with immunoSEQ multiplex PCR; in TCRdb, only in-frame clones are kept and a portion is missing. The sample lists some 82,000 clones; about 89% were seen once. The sequencing sample was made of blood. These receptors were obtained from a man aged 45 to 65 in good health.

The chain recombines TRBV9 with TRBJ2-3; 13 nucleotides align to TRBD2. CDR3 length: 17 residues. Trimming at V came to 3 bases and at J to 1 base, leaving 5 bases not matched to a gene. The germline V gene has CDR1 SGDLS and CDR2 YYNGEE. In DNA, the CDR3 is TGTGCCAGCAGCGCGGAGGGGACTAGCGGGGGCACAGATACGCAGTATTTT. This codes for CASSAEGTSGGTDTQYF.

The chain carries TRBV4-3 and TRBJ1-2; D call uncertain. V shed 0 bases and J shed 4 bases, with 21 bases lying between them. From germline, CDR1 is LGHNA and CDR2 YSLEER. The CDR3 length is 18 residues. CDR3 residues: CASSQDRFSAALGYGYTF. As DNA, the CDR3 is TGCGCCAGCAGCCAAGATAGGTTTTCGGCAGCTCTAGGCTATGGCTACACCTTC.

The chain has TRBV18 and TRBJ1-1, with D hard to call. V was trimmed by 3 bases and J by 1 base, leaving 15 bases between them. This CDR3 has 16 residues. The germline CDR1 and CDR2 sequences are KGHSH and LQKENI. Written as DNA, the CDR3 is TGTGCCAGCTCACCCCTACAAAAAGCCCCGAACACTGAAGCTTTCTTT. Its protein product is CASSPLQKAPNTEAFF.

The CDR3 loop is CASGLGAGGPPYSNQPQHF. The CDR3 nucleotides read TGTGCTAGTGGTTTAGGGGCAGGGGGTCCCCCCTATAGCAATCAGCCCCAGCATTTT. The gene calls are TRBV12-5 and TRBJ1-5, with 7 bases that match TRBD1. Germline-derived CDR1 and CDR2 are LGHNT and FRNRAP. V lost 3 bases, J lost 0 bases, and 14 bases stayed unmatched. CDR3 length equals 19 residues. The complete variable domain, with remaining parts taken from reference TRBV12-5 and TRBJ1-5, reads DARVTQTPRHKVTEMGQEVTMRCQPILGHNTVFWYRQTMMQGLELLAYFRNRAPLDDSGMPKDRFSAEMPDATLATLKIQPSEPRDSAVYFCASGLGAGGPPYSNQPQHFGDGTRLSIL.

V gene TRBV5-1 combines with J gene TRBJ1-6; D unresolved. Germline lookup yields CDR1 SGHRS and CDR2 YFSETQ. This CDR3 region has 13 residues. V shed 5 bases and J shed 10 bases, with 13 bases lying between them. CDR3 region: CASSTGERSPLHF. The CDR3 nucleotides are TGCGCCAGCAGTACTGGGGAAAGATCACCCCTCCACTTT. Variable domain in full (rest from reference TRBV5-1 and TRBJ1-6): KAGVTQTPRYLIKTRGQQVTLSCSPISGHRSVSWYQQTPGQGLQFLFEYFSETQRNKGNFPGRFSGRQFSNSRSEMNVSTLELGDSALYLCASSTGERSPLHFGNGTRLTVT.

The chain is built from TRBV24-1 and TRBJ2-2; TRBD1 matches at 7 bases. CDR3 length: 16 residues. V trimming: 4 bases; J trimming: 5 bases; junction bases outside the gene matches: 9. CDR1 and CDR2 (germline): KGHDR, SFDVKD. The CDR3 region is CATSDPAGGRTGELFF. The DNA for the CDR3 is TGTGCCACCAGTGACCCAGCAGGGGGTAGGACCGGGGAGCTGTTTTTT.

J is TRBJ2-5 and V is TRBV5-6; D is perhaps TRBD2 (6 bases). V lost 2 bases and J 7 bases, leaving 15 bases between the germline ends. There are 14 residues in the CDR3. Per germline, CDR1 SGHDT and CDR2 YYEEEE. The CDR3 loop is CASSFRSGYGTQYF. The CDR3 nucleotides read TGTGCCAGCAGCTTCAGAAGCGGGTACGGGACCCAGTACTTC.

This clone turned up a few times. This chain links TRBV7-2 with TRBJ1-3; a possible D gene is TRBD1 (5 bases). The CDR3 runs 13 residues. V lost 3 bases, J lost 3 bases, and 6 bases lay in between. Germline loops: CDR1 SGHTA, CDR2 FQGNSA. The CDR3 DNA sequence: TGTGCCAGCAGCTTCAGGGATGGAAACACCATATATTTT. Protein product: CASSFRDGNTIYF.

The chain carries TRBV6-1 and TRBJ1-2; 9 nucleotides agree with TRBD1. With 1 base clipped from V and 8 bases from J, the junction kept 8 bases outside the gene matches. Looked up from germline, CDR1 is MNHNS and CDR2 is SASEGT. The CDR3 extends over 15 amino acids. The CDR3 sequence: CASSEVGTGRGGYTF. Written as DNA, the CDR3 is TGTGCCAGCAGTGAAGTGGGGACAGGGAGAGGAGGCTACACCTTC.

The chain recombines TRBV12-5 with TRBJ1-3; 8 bases agree with TRBD1. Trimming at V came to 3 bases and at J to 5 bases, leaving 3 bases not matched to a gene. Germline CDR1 LGHNT, CDR2 FRNRAP. This CDR3 spans 14 amino acids. CDR3 in amino acids: CASGFWTGRNTIYF. The CDR3 DNA is TGTGCTAGTGGTTTCTGGACAGGGAGAAACACCATATATTTT.

As regards this clone: Different DNA sequences within this sample yield the same CDR3. This chain joins TRBV5-1 and TRBJ2-5; D might be TRBD1 (6 bases). Germline V gene data show CDR1 as SGHRS and CDR2 as YFSETQ. Trimming removed 0 bases from V and 5 bases from J, with 14 bases in between. The CDR3 sequence is 15 residues long. In nucleotides, the CDR3 is TGCGCCAGCAGCTTGGTTGGGGGCAAAGGCGAGACCCAGTACTTC. Its protein is CASSLVGGKGETQYF.

This clone was seen only once. This chain joins TRBV5-8 and TRBJ2-5; D is uncertain. The CDR3 runs to 13 residues. Germline loops: CDR1 SGHTS, CDR2 YDEGEE. Trimming took off 6 bases at V and 5 bases at J, with 14 bases between the two ends. The CDR3 nucleotides are TGTGCCAGCAATATATATTCCCTTGAGACCCAGTACTTC. Protein: CASNIYSLETQYF.

The chain recombines TRBV5-1 with TRBJ2-6; TRBD1 matches 7 bases. This CDR3 region has 16 residues. The trim removed 7 bases at V and 0 bases at J, leaving 7 bases unmatched. CDR1 and CDR2 from the germline V gene are SGHRS and YFSETQ. The CDR3 protein is CASFQGDLSGANVLTF. The CDR3 DNA reads TGCGCCAGCTTTCAGGGGGACCTCTCTGGGGCCAACGTCCTGACTTTC.

CDR3 region: CASSDPGQGIQETQYF. The DNA for the CDR3 is TGTGCCAGCAGCGACCCGGGACAGGGGATTCAAGAGACCCAGTACTTC. This chain joins TRBV5-6 and TRBJ2-5; 10 nucleotides line up with TRBD1. The CDR3 has 16 residues. Germline V gives CDR1 SGHDT, CDR2 YYEEEE. Losses at the gene ends were 4 bases for V and 2 bases for J; bases not matched to a gene: 8.

The CDR3: CASSPVPGDQPQHF. Here the CDR3 DNA reads TGTGCCAGCAGCCCAGTCCCGGGCGATCAGCCCCAGCATTTT. The genes are TRBV9 and TRBJ1-5, with D unclear. V was shortened by 4 bases and J by 5 bases, with 13 bases between the two germline ends. CDR3 length: 14 residues. Germline-derived CDR1 and CDR2 are SGDLS and YYNGEE.

This chain joins TRBV5-1 and TRBJ2-1; 9 bases fit TRBD2. With V trimmed by 4 bases and J by 1 base, 15 bases remained unmatched. Germline V lookup: CDR1 SGHRS, CDR2 YFSETQ. The CDR3 runs to 19 residues. The CDR3, as DNA: TGCGCCAGCAGCAAACAGGGTCCCGTAGCGGGAGATTCCTACAATGAGCAGTTCTTC. Translating gives CASSKQGPVAGDSYNEQFF.

This sequence joins TRBV7-2 and TRBJ2-1; the match to TRBD2 covers 7 bases. V lost 7 bases, J lost 6 bases, and 15 bases stayed unmatched. Germline assignment: CDR1 SGHTA and CDR2 FQGNSA. The CDR3 contains 16 residues. This chain's CDR3 is CASNLLSGGSGNEQFF. CDR3 DNA: TGTGCCAGCAACCTCTTGAGTGGCGGGAGCGGCAATGAGCAGTTCTTC. Supplemented by reference TRBV7-2 and TRBJ2-1, the full variable domain reads GAGVSQSPSNKVTEKGKDVELRCDPISGHTALYWYRQSLGQGLEFLIYFQGNSAPDKSGLPSDRFSAERTGGSVSTLTIQRTQQEDSAVYLCASNLLSGGSGNEQFFGPGTRLTVL.

The CDR3 coding sequence is TGTGCCAGCAGTGATGGGGAATATTCACCCCTCCACTTT. Protein: CASSDGEYSPLHF. The J gene is TRBJ1-6, the V gene TRBV2; no clear D. CDR3 length equals 13 residues. Germline V gene data show CDR1 as SNHLY and CDR2 as FYNNEI. Trimming removed 3 bases from V and 8 bases from J, with 8 bases in between.

This clone was counted only a few times. The chain has TRBV3-1 (or the pseudogene TRBV3-2) and TRBJ1-6; D gene uncertain. The germline V gene encodes CDR1 LGHDT and CDR2 YNNKEL (reference sequence). V was clipped by 4 bases and J by 8 bases, with 12 bases between them. The CDR3 contains 14 residues. CDR3 bases: TGTGCCAGCAGCCTAAGACACGGGGATTCACCCCTCCACTTT. Encoded protein: CASSLRHGDSPLHF.

The genes are TRBV19 and TRBJ1-5, with D possibly matching TRBD1 (5 bases). This CDR3 is built from 15 residues. V gave up 4 bases and J gave up 2 bases, with 12 bases separating them. Germline lookup yields CDR1 LNHDA and CDR2 SQIVND (reference sequence). The chain's CDR3 is CASSTSGSGNQPQHF. CDR3 sequence (DNA): TGTGCCAGTAGTACTTCAGGGAGTGGCAATCAGCCCCAGCATTTT.

This chain connects TRBV5-1 to TRBJ1-2; a weak D match, TRBD1 (5 bases). V shed 1 base and J shed 8 bases, with 9 bases lying between them. The CDR3 runs 12 residues. Germline V lookup: CDR1 SGHRS, CDR2 YFSETQ. The CDR3 nucleotides read TGCGCCAGCAGCTTGCGCGGGGCCGGCTACACCTTC. This sequence encodes CASSLRGAGYTF. Full variable domain (rest looked up from reference TRBV5-1 and TRBJ1-2): KAGVTQTPRYLIKTRGQQVTLSCSPISGHRSVSWYQQTPGQGLQFLFEYFSETQRNKGNFPGRFSGRQFSNSRSEMNVSTLELGDSALYLCASSLRGAGYTFGSGTRLTVV.

This clone has just a few counts. The chain uses TRBV19 and TRBJ2-3; D is perhaps TRBD2 (6 bases). Trimming left V 6 bases short and J 6 bases short, with 19 bases between. The CDR3 has 15 residues. Germline CDR1 is LNHDA and CDR2 is SQIVND (reference sequence). The CDR3 region has the DNA TGTGCCAGTAGCACACCGGGACCCAGCGGGGATACGCAGTATTTT. This encodes CASSTPGPSGDTQYF.

The chain carries TRBV15 and TRBJ2-4; D remains unclear. This CDR3 contains 15 residues. Germline CDR1 reads LNHNV; CDR2 reads YYDKDF (reference sequence). V lost 0 bases and J 1 base, leaving 7 bases between the germline ends. CDR3 sequence: CATSRDAAAKNIQYF. DNA for the CDR3: TGTGCCACCAGCAGAGATGCAGCGGCCAAAAACATTCAGTACTTC.

The V gene is TRBV27, the J gene TRBJ2-1; 7 positions match TRBD1. Losses at the gene ends were 0 bases for V and 0 bases for J; bases not matched to a gene: 2. This CDR3 region has 16 residues. In germline, CDR1 is MNHEY, CDR2 SMNVEV (reference sequence). Here the CDR3 reads CASSLSTGHSYNEQFF. CDR3 DNA sequence: TGTGCCAGCAGTTTATCGACAGGGCACTCCTACAATGAGCAGTTCTTC.

The chain links TRBV7-8 to TRBJ2-7, with D unclear. The CDR3 runs to 15 residues. Germline-derived CDR1 and CDR2 are SGHVS and FQNEAQ. V was shortened by 0 bases and J by 2 bases, with 11 bases between the two germline ends. Here the CDR3 reads CASSLASYLTYEQYF. The CDR3 bases are TGTGCCAGCAGCTTAGCGAGCTACCTCACCTACGAGCAGTACTTC.

This clone was seen more than once but under ten times. The V gene is TRBV4-2, the J gene TRBJ2-3; D unresolved. Germline assignment: CDR1 LGHNA and CDR2 YNFKEQ. This CDR3 is 17 amino acids long. V was shortened by 0 bases and J by 0 bases, with 13 bases between the two germline ends. CDR3 region: CASSQDKTATSTDTQYF. For the CDR3, the DNA is TGTGCCAGCAGCCAAGATAAGACGGCCACTAGCACAGATACGCAGTATTTT.

This clone has only a few counts. Within the sample, other DNA sequences also encode this same CDR3. The chain links TRBV6-5 to TRBJ1-2; D remains ambiguous. The CDR3 sequence is 13 residues long. V gave up 2 bases and J gave up 0 bases, with 4 bases separating them. CDR1 MNHEY and CDR2 SVGAGI come from the germline V gene. The CDR3 coding sequence is TGTGCCAGCAGTTACGGGACTAACTATGGCTACACCTTC. Protein: CASSYGTNYGYTF.

This sequence joins TRBV3-1 (or the pseudogene TRBV3-2) and TRBJ2-2; D could derive from TRBD1 or TRBD2 (7 bases each). This CDR3 region has 15 residues. Germline V gene data show CDR1 as LGHDT and CDR2 as YNNKEL (reference sequence). The V gene lost 4 bases and the J gene lost 6 bases, with 15 bases spanning the gap. CDR3 DNA sequence: TGTGCCAGCAGCCCTAGGGGGCGGGAGCCCGGGGAGCTGTTTTTT. This translates into CASSPRGREPGELFF.

The chain has TRBV12-3 or TRBV12-4 and TRBJ1-2, with D hard to call. Between the trimmed V and J ends, which lost 4 bases and 4 bases, there was a span of 10 bases. The CDR3 totals 13 residues. CDR3 sequence reads: CASSYGRAYGYTF. CDR3 DNA sequence: TGTGCCAGCAGTTATGGGCGGGCCTATGGCTACACCTTC.

This clone was counted a single time. The V and J genes are TRBV14 and TRBJ2-7, with D tentatively TRBD1 or TRBD2 (5 bases each). Between the trimmed V and J ends, which lost 2 bases and 0 bases, there was a span of 17 bases. CDR3 length equals 17 residues. Germline CDR1 reads SGHDN; CDR2 reads FVKESK. CDR3 nucleotides: TGTGCCAGCAGCCAATCAGTGGGACGGCAAAACTCCTACGAGCAGTACTTC. Residues: CASSQSVGRQNSYEQYF.